These T cell receptor beta chains were read from a single sample in a study of CD8 T cells in Susac syndrome. TCRdb processed the immunoSEQ multiplex PCR reads anew with MiXCR; each CDR3 protein has one entry. The repertoire has about 300,000 distinct CDR3 sequences, about 85% of them found once; the top ten carry 0.095% to 0.14%. The specimen was CD8+ T cells from PBMCs. The source is a human donor with multiple sclerosis. Each CDR3 is given with its conserved first and last residue. The D gene is left open where the match is weak.

d_call j_call v_call cdr3_nt cdr3_aa
TRBD2 TRBJ2-1 TRBV25-1 TGTGCCAGCATGGGTATTAGCGGGGTGGAGGAGCAGTTCTTC CASMGISGVEEQFF
- TRBJ2-7 TRBV13 TGTGCCAGCAGCTTAGGCCTGGCCTCCCACGAGCAGTACTTC CASSLGLASHEQYF
TRBD1 TRBJ1-5 TRBV28 TGTGCCAGCAGTCCATTAAGACAGGGTTCGGTGCCCCAGCATTTT CASSPLRQGSVPQHF
TRBD1 TRBJ1-2 TRBV14 TGTGCCAGCAGCCAGCCCGGGGACGGGACAGGGTTTGGCTACACCTTC CASSQPGDGTGFGYTF
- TRBJ2-1 TRBV5-5 TGTGCCAGCAGCTTATCTAGGATGGGGGGCAATGAGCAGTTCTTC CASSLSRMGGNEQFF
- TRBJ1-6 TRBV5-6 TGTGCCAGCAGCTTGGCAGGGACGAATTCACCCCTCCACTTT CASSLAGTNSPLHF
TRBD1 TRBJ1-1 TRBV7-9 TGTGCCAGCAAGAGACAGGGGACCACTGAAGCTTTCTTT CASKRQGTTEAFF
- TRBJ1-5 TRBV20-1 TGCAGTGCTAGAGATAGGGACAACAGCAATCAGCCCCAGCATTTT CSARDRDNSNQPQHF
TRBD1 TRBJ1-2 TRBV9 TGTGCCAGCAGTGCTATGCCGGGACAGGCCCTGTATGGCTACACCTTC CASSAMPGQALYGYTF
TRBD1 TRBJ1-1 TRBV5-1 TGCGCCAGCAGCAAGTACAGGGGAGCGAACACTGAAGCTTTCTTT CASSKYRGANTEAFF
TRBD1 TRBJ2-3 TRBV6-5 TGTGCCAGCAGACTACAGGGGGCCCCAGATACGCAGTATTTT CASRLQGAPDTQYF
TRBD1 TRBJ1-1 TRBV5-6 TGTGCCAGCAGCTTGGGACAGGGGTTCACTGAAGCTTTCTTT CASSLGQGFTEAFF
TRBD2 TRBJ2-3 TRBV15 TGTGCCACCAGCAGGACTAGCGGGCCTAGCACAGATACGCAGTATTTT CATSRTSGPSTDTQYF
TRBD2 TRBJ2-1 TRBV6-1 TGTGCCAGCAGTCCTAGCGGGAGGGGTTGGGATGAGCAGTTCTTC CASSPSGRGWDEQFF
- TRBJ2-3 TRBV4-1 TGCGCCAGCAGACCCAAGATGTATCCTCTTACTAGCACAGATACGCAGTATTTT CASRPKMYPLTSTDTQYF
- TRBJ2-3 TRBV30 TGTGCCTGGAGGGACACAGATACGCAGTATTTT CAWRDTDTQYF
- TRBJ2-7 TRBV2 TGTGCCAGCAGTGAAAGCCCCCGGGACAACTCCTACGAGCAGTACTTC CASSESPRDNSYEQYF
- TRBJ2-3 TRBV3-1 TGTGCCAGCAGCCCAGCCCGCACAGATACGCAGTATTTT CASSPARTDTQYF
- TRBJ2-1 TRBV7-6 TGTGCCAGCAGCTTTGGAGGGGGTAGCGGTAATGAGCAGTTCTTC CASSFGGGSGNEQFF
TRBD1 TRBJ1-2 TRBV28 TGTGCCAGCAGTCCGCTGACAGGGGACTATGGCTACACCTTC CASSPLTGDYGYTF
TRBD1 TRBJ2-1 TRBV14 TGTGCCAGCAGCCCAAGGACAGGGTTGCGGGAGCAGTTCTTC CASSPRTGLREQFF
- TRBJ2-1 TRBV15 TGTGCCACCAGCAGAGTTGGGCAGGATGAGCAGTTCTTC CATSRVGQDEQFF
TRBD1 TRBJ1-5 TRBV27 TGTGCCACCAGGGGGAATGGCAATCAGCCCCAGCATTTT CATRGNGNQPQHF
- TRBJ2-1 TRBV27 TGTGCCAGCAGTTTGTCCGGGAATTACAATGAGCAGTTCTTC CASSLSGNYNEQFF
- TRBJ2-7 TRBV5-1 TGCGCCAGCAGCTTTGAAGGGGGGGACGAGCAGTACTTC CASSFEGGDEQYF
- TRBJ2-6 TRBV19 TGTGTCACCCGTGGCAGGGACCCCTCTGGGGCCAACGTCCTGACTTTC CVTRGRDPSGANVLTF
TRBD1 TRBJ2-2 TRBV6-6 TGTGCCAGCGACAGGGCGAACACCGGGGAGCTGTTTTTT CASDRANTGELFF
- TRBJ1-6 TRBV18 TGTGCCAGCTCACCATTAGGGTATTCACCCCTCCACTTT CASSPLGYSPLHF
- TRBJ2-1 TRBV2 TGTGCCAGCAGCGATAGACGCAATGAGCAGTTCTTC CASSDRRNEQFF
TRBD2 TRBJ2-1 TRBV20-1 TGCAGTGCTAGGACCGGCGGGAGCTCCTACAATGAGCAGTTCTTC CSARTGGSSYNEQFF
TRBD2 TRBJ2-1 TRBV20-1 TGCAGTGCTACTCGGCCTAGCGGTGCCTACAATGAGCAGTTCTTC CSATRPSGAYNEQFF
- TRBJ1-1 TRBV5-4 TGTGCCAGCAGCCCCAGGGACGACACTGAAGCTTTCTTT CASSPRDDTEAFF
- TRBJ1-4 TRBV7-2 TGTGCCAGCAGCTTAGAGGTCACCCAGCCAAAACTGTTTTTT CASSLEVTQPKLFF
TRBD1 TRBJ1-4 TRBV7-9 TGTGCCAGCAGAACAGGGGGCCCTAATGAAAAACTGTTTTTT CASRTGGPNEKLFF
- TRBJ2-1 TRBV24-1 TGTGCCACCTCCGCCGGGACACCGTACAATGAGCAGTTCTTC CATSAGTPYNEQFF
TRBD2 TRBJ2-1 TRBV3-1 TGTGCCAGCAGCCCTTCACTAGCGATCCCCTACAATGAGCAGTTCTTC CASSPSLAIPYNEQFF
TRBD1 TRBJ2-7 TRBV30 TGTGCCTGGAGTGCCAACCCTGGACAGGCCTCCTACGAGCAGTACTTC CAWSANPGQASYEQYF
- TRBJ2-1 TRBV6-5 TGTGCCAGCAGTTACTCGACTCGGACAGAGTTGGACAATGAGCAGTTCTTC CASSYSTRTELDNEQFF
TRBD1 TRBJ1-1 TRBV19 TGTGCCAGTACTGGGGACAGGTTATACATGAACACTGAAGCTTTCTTT CASTGDRLYMNTEAFF
TRBD2 TRBJ2-3 TRBV11-2 TGTGCCAGCAGCTTGGGACTAGGGACGGATACGCAGTATTTT CASSLGLGTDTQYF